This passage covers 7 T cell receptor beta chains from one sample sequenced in a study of CD4 T cells in relation to SARS-CoV-2 and coronaviruses. CD4+ T cells from unexposed donors were obtained before the COVID-19 pandemic (2011-2018). CD4+ T cells were isolated from the cells after about 11 days of culture. Repertoires were generated with immunoSEQ multiplex PCR, while TCRdb's copy carries only in-frame clones and drops some. This sample has 29,000 or so clones; around 79% occur once, and the top ten carry 20% to 25%. No antigens are known for them. Material for sequencing was CD4+ T cells from PBMCs, cultured in vitro. Source of these receptors: a human donor in good health.

Concerning this clone itself: No DNA is shown, since the ends of the CDR3 on it are uncertain; the CDR3 is the one TCRdb lists. The chain has TRBV21-1 and TRBJ1-1; TRBD1 reflects the table's D call only, with no check against the DNA. TRBV21-1 is a documented pseudogene. Counting both end residues, the CDR3 totals 17 amino acids. CDR3 amino acids: CASSKVGQGAVNTEAFF.

This clone appeared a few times. The rearrangement links TRBV7-9 to TRBJ1-6; 7 bases line up with TRBD1. J was trimmed by 10 bases and V by 5 bases; bases with no gene match: 5. The CDR3 consists of 13 residues. Per germline, CDR1 SEHNR and CDR2 FQNEAQ (reference sequence). The CDR3 nucleotides are TGTGCCAGCAGCGTGACAGGGAACTCACCCCTCCACTTT. Translated, it gives CASSVTGNSPLHF.

This clone was counted a few times. V usage is TRBV29-1 and J usage is TRBJ1-2; no definite D call. This CDR3 spans 13 amino acids. V was pared by 0 bases and J by 8 bases, with 13 bases between. Germline V gives CDR1 SQVTM, CDR2 ANQGSEA. In DNA, the CDR3 is TGCAGCGTTGAAGATAAAGTAGGGTGGGGCTACACCTTC. This sequence encodes CSVEDKVGWGYTF.

V and J are TRBV6-2 or TRBV6-3 and TRBJ2-7; 7 bases map to TRBD1. The V segment lost 5 bases and the J segment 5 bases; nucleotides outside the gene matches: 21. This CDR3 has 18 residues. Germline V gives CDR1 MNHEY, CDR2 SVGEGT. Here the CDR3 DNA reads TGTGCCAGCAGTACTCTAAGACCCAGACAGGGATTTAAGAACGAGCAGTACTTC. This encodes CASSTLRPRQGFKNEQYF.

This chain links TRBV4-3 with TRBJ2-6; D unresolved. CDR3 length: 18 residues. Germline V gene data show CDR1 as LGHNA and CDR2 as YSLEER. The V end was cut by 0 bases, the J end by 0 bases, with 12 bases between. CDR3 residues: CASSQDVTKSSGANVLTF. CDR3 DNA: TGCGCCAGCAGCCAAGACGTGACAAAAAGCTCTGGGGCCAACGTCCTGACTTTC.

The chain uses TRBV7-3 and TRBJ1-1; D call uncertain. Germline V gene data show CDR1 as SGHTA and CDR2 as FQGTGA. V was shortened by 0 bases and J by 1 base, with 3 bases between the two germline ends. The CDR3 totals 13 residues. DNA of the CDR3: TGTGCCAGCAGCTTAACAGGGAACACTGAAGCTTTCTTT. Translated, it gives CASSLTGNTEAFF.

The V and J genes are TRBV7-9 and TRBJ2-3; 7 bases match TRBD1. The CDR3 totals 16 residues. The germline V gene has CDR1 SEHNR and CDR2 FQNEAQ (reference sequence). The V segment lost 5 bases and the J segment 3 bases; nucleotides outside the gene matches: 11. The CDR3 is CASSTRGQGLTDTQYF. CDR3 nucleotide sequence: TGTGCCAGCAGCACTAGGGGGCAGGGGTTAACAGATACGCAGTATTTT.